One and the same sample provided the 10 T cell receptor beta chains below, sequenced in a study of T cells in Graves' hyperthyroidism and ophthalmopathy. Template material for amplifying TCR beta CDR3 regions consisted of RNA transcripts. During a first-round RT-PCR of the TCR CDR3, the HTBI primer set was used. TCRdb processed the multiplex PCR reads anew with MiXCR; each CDR3 protein has one entry. This sample has roughly 400,000 distinct CDR3 sequences, with more than 20% found just once. The sequenced sample was blood. The receptors here all came from a man aged 45 to 65 with Graves' hyperthyroidism.

This clonotype was seen a few times. This chain uses TRBV5-1 with TRBJ2-1; D is unclear. The germline V gene encodes CDR1 SGHRS and CDR2 YFSETQ. Trimming stripped 0 bases from V and 4 bases from J, with 11 bases between. This CDR3 region has 15 residues. CDR3 nucleotides: TGCGCCAGCAGCTTGGAAGGCCATGGATACAATGAGCAGTTCTTC. Translation: CASSLEGHGYNEQFF.

The V call is TRBV6-1, the J call TRBJ2-2; D unresolved. V was trimmed by 0 bases and J by 1 base, leaving 6 bases between them. Germline V CDR1 and CDR2: MNHNS, SASEGT. This CDR3 comprises 15 residues. Here the CDR3 DNA reads TGTGCCAGCAGTGAAGCGAGTGTGAACACCGGGGAGCTGTTTTTT. Residues: CASSEASVNTGELFF.

To note about this clonotype: A read error may explain this, as a much larger clone is one base away. The CDR3 does not close with the conserved phenylalanine or tryptophan, likely indicating a read error. The chain employs TRBV6-2 or TRBV6-3 and TRBJ1-1; 10 bases line up with TRBD1. Germline values: CDR1 MNHEY, CDR2 SVGEGT. J was trimmed by 3 bases and V by 5 bases; bases with no gene match: 3. The CDR3 has 14 residues. The CDR3 nucleotides are TGTGCCAGCAGTGACGGGACAGGGGACACTGAAGCTTTCCTT. The encoded protein is CASSDGTGDTEAFL.

The V gene is TRBV7-9, the J gene TRBJ1-2, with TRBD1 matching over 7 bases. CDR1 SEHNR and CDR2 FQNEAQ come from the germline V gene (reference sequence). The CDR3 length is 14 residues. Germline trimming cut 4 bases from V and 8 bases from J; bases unmatched to any gene: 10. Here the CDR3 reads CASSSSGDRWGYTF. For the CDR3, the DNA is TGTGCCAGCAGCTCTTCAGGGGACAGATGGGGCTACACCTTC.

This clonotype was detected ten times or more. The chain couples TRBV11-3 to TRBJ2-2; 10 bases are shared with TRBD2. Germline values: CDR1 SGHNT, CDR2 YENEEA. Trimming at V came to 5 bases and at J to 4 bases, leaving 4 bases not matched to a gene. The CDR3 consists of 15 residues. The CDR3 coding sequence is TGTGCCAGCAGCCCTAGCGGGAGAGGCACCGGGGAGCTGTTTTTT. This translates into CASSPSGRGTGELFF.

The V gene is TRBV5-1, the J gene TRBJ2-3; a possible D gene is TRBD2 (5 bases). Germline loops: CDR1 SGHRS, CDR2 YFSETQ. Trimming removed 0 bases at V and 2 bases at J, with 10 bases between. The CDR3 loop spans 15 amino acids. CDR3 protein: CASSLVSGITDTQYF. CDR3 DNA: TGCGCCAGCAGCTTGGTCAGCGGAATCACAGATACGCAGTATTTT.

This clonotype was observed a few times. The rearrangement links TRBV29-1 to TRBJ2-1; D is ambiguous. CDR3 length: 12 amino acids. Germline-derived CDR1 and CDR2 are SQVTM and ANQGSEA. Between the trimmed V and J ends, which lost 5 bases and 3 bases, there was a span of 8 bases. This CDR3 is CSVTTGYNEQFF. The CDR3, as DNA: TGCAGCGTTACCACTGGCTACAATGAGCAGTTCTTC.

The chain couples TRBV28 to TRBJ2-1, with 11 bases matching TRBD2. After removal of 8 bases from V and 0 bases from J, the junction contained 3 bases not matched to a gene. The CDR3 has 15 residues. The germline V gene has CDR1 MDHEN and CDR2 SYDVKM. CDR3 nucleotides: TGTGCCAGCCTTACTAGCGGGAGCTCCTACAATGAGCAGTTCTTC. Translation: CASLTSGSSYNEQFF.

The chain recombines TRBV29-1 with TRBJ1-1; D not certain. The CDR3 runs 12 residues. Germline assignment: CDR1 SQVTM and CDR2 ANQGSEA. Deletions cut 3 bases from V and 11 bases from J, with 16 bases between. Written as DNA, the CDR3 is TGCAGCGTTGATAAGGAGGGCTTGAGTGCTTTCTTT. Its protein product is CSVDKEGLSAFF.

There are a few counts of this clonotype. This rearrangement joins TRBV28 to TRBJ2-3; perhaps TRBD1 as D (5 bases). CDR3 length equals 16 residues. V dropped 5 bases and J dropped 0 bases, with 15 bases sitting between them. Germline V gives CDR1 MDHEN, CDR2 SYDVKM. CDR3 in amino acids: CASSPKGSASTDTQYF. CDR3 in DNA: TGTGCCAGCAGTCCGAAGGGGTCCGCTAGCACAGATACGCAGTATTTT.